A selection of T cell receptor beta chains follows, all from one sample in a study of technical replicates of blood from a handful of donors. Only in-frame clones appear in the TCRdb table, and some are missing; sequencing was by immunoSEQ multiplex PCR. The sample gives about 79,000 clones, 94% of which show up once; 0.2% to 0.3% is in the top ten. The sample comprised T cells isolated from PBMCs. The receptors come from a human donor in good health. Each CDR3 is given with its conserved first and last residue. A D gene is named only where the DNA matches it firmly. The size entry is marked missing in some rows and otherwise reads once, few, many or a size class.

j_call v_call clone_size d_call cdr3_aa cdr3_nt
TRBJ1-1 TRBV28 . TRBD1 CASSDRGRLNTEAFF TGTGCCAGCAGTGACAGGGGGCGATTGAACACTGAAGCTTTCTTT
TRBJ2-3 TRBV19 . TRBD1 CASSRDRVGDTDTQYF TGTGCCAGTAGCCGAGACAGGGTGGGGGACACAGATACGCAGTATTTT
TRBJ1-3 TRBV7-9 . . CASRLDLLLSAGNTIYF TGTGCCAGCCGCTTAGACTTGCTCTTAAGTGCTGGAAACACCATATATTTT
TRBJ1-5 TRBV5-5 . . CASSLAGNSNQPQHF TGTGCCAGCAGCTTGGCCGGGAATAGCAATCAGCCCCAGCATTTT
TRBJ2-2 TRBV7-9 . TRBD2 CASSLATLAIRPIGELFF TGTGCCAGCAGCTTAGCGACACTAGCGATCCGGCCCATTGGGGAGCTGTTTTTT
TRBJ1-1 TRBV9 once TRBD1 CASSPGGAEAFF TGTGCCAGCAGCCCAGGGGGTGCTGAAGCTTTCTTT
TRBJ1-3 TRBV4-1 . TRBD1 CASSLGGTAGNTIYF TGCGCCAGCAGCCTTGGCGGGACAGCTGGAAACACCATATATTTT
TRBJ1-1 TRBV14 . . CASSQARGIGEAFF TGTGCCAGCAGCCAAGCGAGAGGAATCGGGGAAGCTTTCTTT
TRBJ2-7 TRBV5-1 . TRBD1 CASSWAGQGFEQYF TGCGCCAGCAGCTGGGCGGGACAGGGTTTCGAGCAGTACTTC
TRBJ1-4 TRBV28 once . CASSLDRGGREKLFF TGTGCCAGCAGTTTGGATAGGGGAGGGAGGGAAAAACTGTTTTTT
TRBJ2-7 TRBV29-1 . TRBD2 CSATPGTSGYEQYF TGCAGCGCCACCCCCGGGACTAGCGGCTACGAGCAGTACTTC
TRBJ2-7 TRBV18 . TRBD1 CASSPREGRGSYEQYF TGTGCCAGCTCACCCAGAGAGGGCAGGGGGTCATACGAGCAGTACTTC
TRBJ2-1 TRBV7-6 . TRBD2 CASSGGRYGTSVGDEQFF TGTGCCAGCAGCGGGGGGCGGTACGGGACTAGCGTAGGGGATGAGCAGTTCTTC
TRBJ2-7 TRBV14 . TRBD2 CASSQGAGRRREQYF TGTGCCAGCAGCCAAGGAGCGGGGCGGAGGCGCGAGCAGTACTTC
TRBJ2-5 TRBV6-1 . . CASSESWTSQETQYF TGTGCCAGCAGTGAAAGCTGGACTTCTCAAGAGACCCAGTACTTC
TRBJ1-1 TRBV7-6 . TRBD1 CASSYNPGQGSSTEAFF TGTGCCAGCAGCTACAACCCGGGACAGGGATCAAGCACTGAAGCTTTCTTT
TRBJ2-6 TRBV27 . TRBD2 CASSTLAKGPGANVLTF TGTGCCAGCAGTACACTAGCGAAGGGTCCTGGGGCCAACGTCCTGACTTTC
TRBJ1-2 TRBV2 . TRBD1 CATGGGDGYTF TGTGCCACTGGAGGGGGCGATGGCTACACCTTC
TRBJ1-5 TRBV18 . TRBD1 CASSPGIPGTGDQPQHF TGTGCCAGCTCACCCGGAATACCTGGGACAGGGGATCAGCCCCAGCATTTT
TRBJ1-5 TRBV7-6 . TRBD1 CASSPRGRGANQPQHF TGTGCCAGCAGCCCGAGGGGGCGCGGGGCGAATCAGCCCCAGCATTTT
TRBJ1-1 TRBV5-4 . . CASSFYGQLSFAFF TGTGCCAGCAGCTTCTATGGACAGCTTTCGTTTGCTTTCTTT
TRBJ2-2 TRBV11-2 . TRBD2 CASSFLTSANTGELFF TGTGCCAGCAGCTTCCTGACTAGCGCAAACACCGGGGAGCTGTTTTTT